This TCR beta chain came from a study of T cells in Graves' hyperthyroidism and ophthalmopathy. The table lists this clonotype with many counts. Amplification targeted TCR beta CDR3 regions from RNA transcripts. When the TCR CDR3 underwent first-round RT-PCR, the HTBI primer set was used. MiXCR, applied by TCRdb to the multiplex PCR reads, yields one record per CDR3 protein. Of roughly 300,000 distinct CDR3 sequences in the sample, less than 30% are singletons; the top ten hold over 25%. When hyperthyroidism was first diagnosed, the blood sample was taken, preceding any ophthalmopathy symptoms. Trimming shortened V by 0 bases and J by 5 bases, and 8 bases separated the two germline ends. The CDR3 contains 14 residues. Germline CDR1 SEHNR, CDR2 FQNEAQ (reference sequence).

This TCR was recovered from a man in his forties or fifties with Graves' hyperthyroidism that later progressed to Graves' ophthalmopathy. The sample taken for sequencing was blood. The V gene is TRBV7-9, the J gene TRBJ1-5; the D is unclear. The CDR3 spells CASSLAFGDQPQHF. The CDR3 bases are TGTGCCAGCAGCTTAGCTTTCGGTGATCAGCCCCAGCATTTT.